The 7 T cell receptor beta chains below all came from one sample that was sequenced in a study of blood T cell repertoires in COVID-19. The assay was immunoSEQ multiplex PCR, and TCRdb's table has in-frame clones only and misses some. The sample yields 400,000 to 550,000 clones, about 89% seen once. The sequencing input was peripheral blood. All receptors derive from a woman aged 25 to 39 with acute or convalescent COVID-19.

J is TRBJ1-6 and V is TRBV4-1, with 11 bases matching TRBD1. The CDR3 runs to 17 residues. V shed 1 base, J shed 8 bases, and the junction held 7 bases outside the gene matches. Germline CDR1 reads MGHRA; CDR2 reads YSYEKL. The CDR3 region is CASSQVSRDRGYSPLHF. The CDR3 nucleotides are TGCGCCAGCAGCCAAGTCAGCCGGGACAGGGGGTATTCACCCCTCCACTTT.

The chain recombines TRBV3-1 (or the pseudogene TRBV3-2) with TRBJ1-1; 10 nucleotides agree with TRBD1. Trimming cost V 4 bases and J 3 bases; bases outside gene matches: 5. The CDR3 is made up of 15 amino acids. CDR1 and CDR2 from the germline V gene are LGHDT and YNNKEL (reference sequence). CDR3 protein: CASSPWDRGHTEAFF. CDR3 sequence (DNA): TGTGCCAGCAGCCCATGGGACAGGGGCCACACTGAAGCTTTCTTT.

V and J are TRBV9 and TRBJ1-6, with TRBD1 as a possible D gene (6 bases). Germline V gene sequence: CDR1 SGDLS, CDR2 YYNGEE. The V and J ends lost 3 bases and 7 bases respectively, with 17 bases between them. This CDR3 is built from 16 residues. The CDR3 nucleotides are TGTGCCAGCAGCGGAAGGGGGGGGCTCTTAAATTCACCCCTCCACTTT. Residues: CASSGRGGLLNSPLHF.

The chain couples TRBV4-2 to TRBJ2-5, with TRBD2 identical over 8 bases. Looked up from germline, CDR1 is LGHNA and CDR2 is YNFKEQ. The CDR3 spans 15 residues. With 6 bases clipped from V and 4 bases from J, the junction kept 10 bases outside the gene matches. In DNA form, the CDR3 reads TGTGCCAGCAGTGGTAGCGGGGAAGACCGAGAGACCCAGTACTTC. It codes for CASSGSGEDRETQYF.

This chain joins TRBV2 and TRBJ1-2; 8 nucleotides line up with TRBD1. The CDR3 runs 14 residues. Germline values: CDR1 SNHLY, CDR2 FYNNEI. Losses at the gene ends were 7 bases for V and 1 base for J; bases not matched to a gene: 5. In DNA form, the CDR3 reads TGTGCCAGCAAGAGCGGACAGGGTAACTATGGCTACACCTTC. Encoded protein: CASKSGQGNYGYTF.

A single count supports this clone. CDR3 nucleotide sequence: TGCGCCAGCAGTCAATTTCGGACAAATCAAAACTACGAGCAGTACTTC. Translating it yields CASSQFRTNQNYEQYF. The V call is TRBV23-1, the J call TRBJ2-7, with D maybe TRBD1 (5 bases). TRBV23-1 belongs to the ORF category, with a function that is uncertain. The length of the CDR3 is 16 residues. The V and J ends lost 1 base and 3 bases respectively, with 16 bases between them.

The chain is built from TRBV30 and TRBJ1-6, with 10 bases aligning to TRBD1. Germline assignment: CDR1 GTSNPN and CDR2 SVGIG (reference sequence). After removal of 0 bases from V and 6 bases from J, the junction contained 8 bases not matched to a gene. The CDR3 length is 17 residues. The CDR3 here is CAWSVKPTGGPNSPLHF. CDR3 in DNA: TGTGCCTGGAGTGTAAAACCGACAGGGGGCCCTAATTCACCCCTCCACTTT.